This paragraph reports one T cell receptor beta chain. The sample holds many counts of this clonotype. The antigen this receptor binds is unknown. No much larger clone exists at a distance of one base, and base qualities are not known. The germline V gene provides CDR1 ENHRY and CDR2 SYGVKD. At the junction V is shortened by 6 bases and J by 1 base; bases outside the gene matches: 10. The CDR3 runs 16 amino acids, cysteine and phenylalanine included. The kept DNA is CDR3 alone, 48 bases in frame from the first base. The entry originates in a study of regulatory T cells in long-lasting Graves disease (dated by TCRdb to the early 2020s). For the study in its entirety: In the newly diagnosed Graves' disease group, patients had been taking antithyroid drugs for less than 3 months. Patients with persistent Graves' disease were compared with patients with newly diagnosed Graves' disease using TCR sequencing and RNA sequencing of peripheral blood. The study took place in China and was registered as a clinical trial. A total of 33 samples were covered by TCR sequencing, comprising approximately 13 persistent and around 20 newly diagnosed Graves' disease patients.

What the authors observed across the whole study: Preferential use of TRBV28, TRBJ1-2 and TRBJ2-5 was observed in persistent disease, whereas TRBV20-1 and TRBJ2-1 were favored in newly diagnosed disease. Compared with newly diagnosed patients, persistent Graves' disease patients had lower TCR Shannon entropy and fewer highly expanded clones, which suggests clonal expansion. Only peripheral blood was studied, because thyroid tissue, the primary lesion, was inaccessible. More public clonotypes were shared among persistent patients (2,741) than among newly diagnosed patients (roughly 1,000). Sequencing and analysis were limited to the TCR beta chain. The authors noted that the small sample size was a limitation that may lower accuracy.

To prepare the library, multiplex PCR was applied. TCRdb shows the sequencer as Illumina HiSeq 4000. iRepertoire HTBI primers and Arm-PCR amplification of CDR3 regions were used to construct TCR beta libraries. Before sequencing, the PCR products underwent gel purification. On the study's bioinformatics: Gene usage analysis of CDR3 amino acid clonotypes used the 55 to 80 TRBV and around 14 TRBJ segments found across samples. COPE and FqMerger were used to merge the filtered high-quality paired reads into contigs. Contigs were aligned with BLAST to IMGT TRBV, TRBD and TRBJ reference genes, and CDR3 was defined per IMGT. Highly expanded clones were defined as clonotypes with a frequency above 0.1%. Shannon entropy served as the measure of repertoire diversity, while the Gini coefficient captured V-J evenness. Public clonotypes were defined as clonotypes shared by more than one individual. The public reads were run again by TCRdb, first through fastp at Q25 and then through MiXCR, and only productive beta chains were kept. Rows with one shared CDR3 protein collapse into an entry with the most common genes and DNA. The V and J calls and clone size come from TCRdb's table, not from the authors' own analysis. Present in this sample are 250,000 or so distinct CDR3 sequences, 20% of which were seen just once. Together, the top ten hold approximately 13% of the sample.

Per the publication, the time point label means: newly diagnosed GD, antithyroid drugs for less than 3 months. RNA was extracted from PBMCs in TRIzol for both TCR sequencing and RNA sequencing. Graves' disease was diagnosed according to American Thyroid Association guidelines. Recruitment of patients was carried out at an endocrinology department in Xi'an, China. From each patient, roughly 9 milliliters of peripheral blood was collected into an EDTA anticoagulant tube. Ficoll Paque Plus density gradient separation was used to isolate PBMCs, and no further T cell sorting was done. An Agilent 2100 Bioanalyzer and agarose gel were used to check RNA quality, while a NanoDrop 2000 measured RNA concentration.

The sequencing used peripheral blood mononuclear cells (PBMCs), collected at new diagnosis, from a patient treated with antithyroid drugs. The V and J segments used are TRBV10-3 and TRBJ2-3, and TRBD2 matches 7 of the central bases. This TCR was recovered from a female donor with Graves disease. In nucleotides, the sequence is TGTGCCATCAGGACCTCTCTAGCGGACCGCACAGATACGCAGTATTTT. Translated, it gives CAIRTSLADRTDTQYF.